The next 2 T cell receptor beta chains were all read from a single sample in a study of blood T cells in healthy people across ages. It was with a sample-barcoded 5' primer and a J-beta primer mix that a second PCR of about 6 to 12 cycles was run. One entry per CDR3 protein results from TCRdb running MiXCR on the 5' RACE reads. This table holds hundreds of thousands of distinct CDR3 sequences, roughly a quarter found once. These records were also assigned to another study, of T cells of mothers and their children.

The specimen sequenced was blood. The receptor source for this set is a boy younger than 10 in good health.

This clonotype was seen a handful of times. The chain carries TRBV6-1 and TRBJ1-2; maybe TRBD1 (6 bases). The CDR3 has 14 residues. Trimming stripped 3 bases from V and 3 bases from J, with 11 bases between. CDR1 is MNHNS, CDR2 SASEGT, per germline. As DNA, the CDR3 is TGTGCCAGCAGTGAGCAGGGGAGGCACTATGGCTACACCTTC. Protein: CASSEQGRHYGYTF.

The chain employs TRBV4-1 and TRBJ2-1; D remains ambiguous. Trimming shortened V by 0 bases and J by 2 bases, and 8 bases separated the two germline ends. The germline gives CDR1 MGHRA, CDR2 YSYEKL. The CDR3 runs to 15 residues. CDR3 sequence reads: CASSQDRFAYNEQFF. The DNA for the CDR3 is TGCGCCAGCAGCCAAGACAGGTTCGCCTACAATGAGCAGTTCTTC.